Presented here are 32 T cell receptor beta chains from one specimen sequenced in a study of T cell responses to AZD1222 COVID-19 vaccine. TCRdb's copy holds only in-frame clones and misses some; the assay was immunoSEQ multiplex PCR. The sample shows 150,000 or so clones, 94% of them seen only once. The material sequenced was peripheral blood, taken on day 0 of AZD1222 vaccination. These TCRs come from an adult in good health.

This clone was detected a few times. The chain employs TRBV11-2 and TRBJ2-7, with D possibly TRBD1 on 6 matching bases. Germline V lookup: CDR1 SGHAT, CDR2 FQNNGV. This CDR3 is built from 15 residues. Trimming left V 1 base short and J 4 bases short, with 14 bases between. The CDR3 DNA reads TGTGCCAGCAGCTTAGCATGGGACACGCAGTACGAGCAGTACTTC. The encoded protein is CASSLAWDTQYEQYF. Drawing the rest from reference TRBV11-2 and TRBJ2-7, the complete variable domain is EAGVAQSPRYKIIEKRQSVAFWCNPISGHATLYWYQQILGQGPKLLIQFQNNGVVDDSQLPKDRFSAERLKGVDSTLKIQPAKLEDSAVYLCASSLAWDTQYEQYFGPGTRLTVT.

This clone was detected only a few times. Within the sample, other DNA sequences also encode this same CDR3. CDR3 residues: CASSLELNTEAFF. The CDR3 DNA reads TGCGCCAGCAGCTTGGAGCTGAACACTGAAGCTTTCTTT. The chain carries TRBV5-1 and TRBJ1-1, with D uncertain. Trimming cost V 0 bases and J 0 bases, with 3 bases left between them. The CDR3 has 13 residues. Germline-derived CDR1 and CDR2 are SGHRS and YFSETQ.

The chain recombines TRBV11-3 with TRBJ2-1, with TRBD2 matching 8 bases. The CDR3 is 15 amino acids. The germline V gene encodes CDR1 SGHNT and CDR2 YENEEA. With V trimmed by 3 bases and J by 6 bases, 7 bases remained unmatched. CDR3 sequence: CASSFGGRPTNEQFF. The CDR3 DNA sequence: TGTGCCAGCAGCTTTGGCGGGAGGCCCACCAATGAGCAGTTCTTC.

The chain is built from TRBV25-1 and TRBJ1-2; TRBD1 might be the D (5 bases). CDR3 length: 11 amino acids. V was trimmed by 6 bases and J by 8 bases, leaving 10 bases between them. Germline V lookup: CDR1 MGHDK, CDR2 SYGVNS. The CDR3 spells CASRQVHGYTF. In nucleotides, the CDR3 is TGTGCCAGCAGACAGGTTCACGGCTACACCTTC.

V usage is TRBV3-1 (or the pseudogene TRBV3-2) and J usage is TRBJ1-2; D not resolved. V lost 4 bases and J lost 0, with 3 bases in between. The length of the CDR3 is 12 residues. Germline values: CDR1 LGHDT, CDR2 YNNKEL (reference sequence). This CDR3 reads CASSRANYGYTF. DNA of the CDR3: TGTGCCAGCAGCCGGGCTAACTATGGCTACACCTTC.

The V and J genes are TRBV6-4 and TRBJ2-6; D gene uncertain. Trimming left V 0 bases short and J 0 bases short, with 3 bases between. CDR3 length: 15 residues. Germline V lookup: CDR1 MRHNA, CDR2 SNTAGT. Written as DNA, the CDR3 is TGTGCCAGCAGTGACTCGGGCTCTGGGGCCAACGTCCTGACTTTC. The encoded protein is CASSDSGSGANVLTF.

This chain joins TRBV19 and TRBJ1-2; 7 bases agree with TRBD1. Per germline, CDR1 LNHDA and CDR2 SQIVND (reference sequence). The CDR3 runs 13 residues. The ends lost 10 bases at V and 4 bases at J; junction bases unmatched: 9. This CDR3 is CAITTGIGYGYTF. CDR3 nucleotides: TGTGCCATTACGACAGGGATCGGCTATGGCTACACCTTC.

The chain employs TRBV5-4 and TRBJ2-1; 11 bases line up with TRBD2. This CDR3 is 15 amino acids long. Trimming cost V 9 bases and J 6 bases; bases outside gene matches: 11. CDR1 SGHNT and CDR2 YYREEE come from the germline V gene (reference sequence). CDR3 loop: CATKSGTSGVNEQFF. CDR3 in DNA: TGTGCCACAAAATCCGGGACTAGCGGCGTCAATGAGCAGTTCTTC.

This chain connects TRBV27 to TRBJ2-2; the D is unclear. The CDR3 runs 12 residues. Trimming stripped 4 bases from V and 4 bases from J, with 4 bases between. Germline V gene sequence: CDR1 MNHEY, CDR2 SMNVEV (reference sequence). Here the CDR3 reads CASSSITGELFF. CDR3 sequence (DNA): TGTGCCAGCAGTTCAATCACCGGGGAGCTGTTTTTT.

The DNA for the CDR3 is TGTGCCAGCAGGGACAGGGGAGGGGTTGGAAACACCATATATTTT. Translation gives CASRDRGGVGNTIYF. The rearrangement joins TRBV2 to TRBJ1-3; 9 bases are shared with TRBD1. J lost 3 bases, V lost 6 bases, and 6 bases had no gene match. Germline V gene lookup returns CDR1 SNHLY and CDR2 FYNNEI. CDR3 length: 15 residues. Together with reference TRBV2 and TRBJ1-3, the CDR3 gives the full variable domain: EPEVTQTPSHQVTQMGQEVILRCVPISNHLYFYWYRQILGQKVEFLVSFYNNEISEKSEIFDDQFSVERPDGSNFTLKIRSTKLEDSAMYFCASRDRGGVGNTIYFGEGSWLTVV.

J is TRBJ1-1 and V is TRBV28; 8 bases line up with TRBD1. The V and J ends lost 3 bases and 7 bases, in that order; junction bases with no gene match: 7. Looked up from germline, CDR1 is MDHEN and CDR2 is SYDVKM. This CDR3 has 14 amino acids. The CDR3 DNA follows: TGTGCCAGCAGTTTCGGGGACAGGCCCGGTGAAGCTTTCTTT. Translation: CASSFGDRPGEAFF.

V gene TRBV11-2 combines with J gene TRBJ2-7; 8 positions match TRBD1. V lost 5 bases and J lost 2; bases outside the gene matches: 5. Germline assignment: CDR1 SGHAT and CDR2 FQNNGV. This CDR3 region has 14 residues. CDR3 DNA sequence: TGTGCCAGCAGCCTCGGACAGGGCCCCTACGAGCAGTACTTC. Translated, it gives CASSLGQGPYEQYF.

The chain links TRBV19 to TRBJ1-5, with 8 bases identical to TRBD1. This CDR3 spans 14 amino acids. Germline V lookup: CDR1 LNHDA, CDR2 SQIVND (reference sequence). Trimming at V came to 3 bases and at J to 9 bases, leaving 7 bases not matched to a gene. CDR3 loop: CASSIAGGNRPQHF. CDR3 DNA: TGTGCCAGTAGTATCGCAGGGGGCAACCGGCCCCAGCATTTT.

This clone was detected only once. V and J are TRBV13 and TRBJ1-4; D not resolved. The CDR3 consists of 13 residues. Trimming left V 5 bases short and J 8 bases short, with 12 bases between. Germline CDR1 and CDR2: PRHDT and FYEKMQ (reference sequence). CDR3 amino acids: CASSPRVGEKLFF. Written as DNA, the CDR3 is TGTGCCAGCAGCCCCCGGGTCGGGGAAAAACTGTTTTTT.

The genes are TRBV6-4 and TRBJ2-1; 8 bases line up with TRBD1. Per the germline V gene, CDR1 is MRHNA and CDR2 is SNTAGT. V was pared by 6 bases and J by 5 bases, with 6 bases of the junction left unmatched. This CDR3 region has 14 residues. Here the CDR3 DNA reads TGTGCCAGCAGAACGACAGGGGAGCACAATGAGCAGTTCTTC. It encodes CASRTTGEHNEQFF.

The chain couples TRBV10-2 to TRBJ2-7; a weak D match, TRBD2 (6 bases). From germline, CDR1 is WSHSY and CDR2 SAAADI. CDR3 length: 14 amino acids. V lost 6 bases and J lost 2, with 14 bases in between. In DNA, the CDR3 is TGCGCCAGCAGATCCGGGACTGGCACCTACGAGCAGTACTTC. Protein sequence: CASRSGTGTYEQYF.

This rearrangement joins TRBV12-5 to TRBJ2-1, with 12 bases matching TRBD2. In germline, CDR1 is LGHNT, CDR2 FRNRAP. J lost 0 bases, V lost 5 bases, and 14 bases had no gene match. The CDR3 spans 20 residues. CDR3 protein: CASGRALTSGRTSSYNEQFF. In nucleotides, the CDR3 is TGTGCTAGTGGTAGGGCCCTCACTAGCGGGAGGACCAGCTCCTACAATGAGCAGTTCTTC.

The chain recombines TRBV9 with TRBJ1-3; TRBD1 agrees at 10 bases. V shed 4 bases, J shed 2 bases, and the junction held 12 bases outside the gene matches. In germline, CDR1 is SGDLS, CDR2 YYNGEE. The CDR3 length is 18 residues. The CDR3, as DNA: TGTGCCAGCAGCACCAACCTCGGACAGGGGGGAACTGGAAACACCATATATTTT. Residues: CASSTNLGQGGTGNTIYF.

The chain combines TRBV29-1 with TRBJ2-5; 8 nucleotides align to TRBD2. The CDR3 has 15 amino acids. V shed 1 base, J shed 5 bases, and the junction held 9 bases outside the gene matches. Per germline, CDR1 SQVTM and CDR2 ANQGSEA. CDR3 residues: CSVEAGGYGRETQYF. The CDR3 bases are TGCAGCGTTGAAGCGGGAGGGTACGGAAGGGAGACCCAGTACTTC.

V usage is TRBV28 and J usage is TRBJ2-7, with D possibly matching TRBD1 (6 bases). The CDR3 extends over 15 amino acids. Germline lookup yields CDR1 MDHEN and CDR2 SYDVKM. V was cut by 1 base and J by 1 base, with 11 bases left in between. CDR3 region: CASSLSQGMSYEQYF. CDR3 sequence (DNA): TGTGCCAGCAGTTTATCCCAGGGGATGTCCTACGAGCAGTACTTC. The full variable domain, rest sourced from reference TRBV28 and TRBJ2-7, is DVKVTQSSRYLVKRTGEKVFLECVQDMDHENMFWYRQDPGLGLRLIYFSYDVKMKEKGDIPEGYSVSREKKERFSLILESASTNQTSMYLCASSLSQGMSYEQYFGPGTRLTVT.

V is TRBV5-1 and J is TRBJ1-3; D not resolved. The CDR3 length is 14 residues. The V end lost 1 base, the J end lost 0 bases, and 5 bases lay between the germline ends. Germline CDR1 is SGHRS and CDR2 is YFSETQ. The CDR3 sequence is CASSLMSSGNTIYF. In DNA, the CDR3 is TGCGCCAGCAGCTTGATGAGCTCTGGAAACACCATATATTTT.

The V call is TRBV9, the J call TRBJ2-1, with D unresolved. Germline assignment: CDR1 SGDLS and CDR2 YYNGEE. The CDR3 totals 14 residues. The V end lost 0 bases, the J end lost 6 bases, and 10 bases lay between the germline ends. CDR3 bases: TGTGCCAGCAGCGTAGTTACTGGCTCCAATGAGCAGTTCTTC. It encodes CASSVVTGSNEQFF.

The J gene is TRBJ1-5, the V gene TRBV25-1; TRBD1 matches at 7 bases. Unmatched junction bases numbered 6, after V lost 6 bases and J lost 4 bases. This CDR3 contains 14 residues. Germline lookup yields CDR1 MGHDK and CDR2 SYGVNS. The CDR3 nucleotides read TGTGCCAGCAGGCGACAGGGCGAGAATCAGCCCCAGCATTTT. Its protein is CASRRQGENQPQHF.

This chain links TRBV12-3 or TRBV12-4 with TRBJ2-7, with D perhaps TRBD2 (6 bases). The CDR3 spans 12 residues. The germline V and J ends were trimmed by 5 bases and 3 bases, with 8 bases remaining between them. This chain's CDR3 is CASSGGNYEQYF. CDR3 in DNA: TGTGCCAGCAGTGGGGGGAACTACGAGCAGTACTTC.

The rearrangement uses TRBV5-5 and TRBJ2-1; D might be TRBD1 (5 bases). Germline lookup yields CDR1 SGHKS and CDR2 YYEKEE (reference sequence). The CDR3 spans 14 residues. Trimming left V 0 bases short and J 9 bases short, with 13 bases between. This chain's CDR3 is CASSLDPSRGEQFF. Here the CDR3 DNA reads TGTGCCAGCAGCTTGGACCCGTCTAGGGGTGAGCAGTTCTTC.

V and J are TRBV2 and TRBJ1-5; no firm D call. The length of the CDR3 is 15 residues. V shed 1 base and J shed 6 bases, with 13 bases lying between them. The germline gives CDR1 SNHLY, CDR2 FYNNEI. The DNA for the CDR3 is TGTGCCAGCAGTGAAGGGCACGGTTCTGTTCAGCCCCAGCATTTT. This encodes CASSEGHGSVQPQHF.

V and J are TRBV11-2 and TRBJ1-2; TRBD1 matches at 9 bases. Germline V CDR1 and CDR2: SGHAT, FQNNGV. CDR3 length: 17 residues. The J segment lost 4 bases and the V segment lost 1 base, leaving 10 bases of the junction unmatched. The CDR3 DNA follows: TGTGCCAGCAGCTTAGTGTTCTTCGGACAGGGGACCTATGGCTACACCTTC. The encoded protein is CASSLVFFGQGTYGYTF.

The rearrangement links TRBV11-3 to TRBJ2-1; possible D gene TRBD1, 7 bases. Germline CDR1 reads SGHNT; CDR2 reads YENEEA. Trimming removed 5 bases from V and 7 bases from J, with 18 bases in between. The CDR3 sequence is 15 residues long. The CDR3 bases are TGTGCCAGCAGCCTGGAGACAGGGAGGAGTAATGAGCAGTTCTTC. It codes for CASSLETGRSNEQFF.

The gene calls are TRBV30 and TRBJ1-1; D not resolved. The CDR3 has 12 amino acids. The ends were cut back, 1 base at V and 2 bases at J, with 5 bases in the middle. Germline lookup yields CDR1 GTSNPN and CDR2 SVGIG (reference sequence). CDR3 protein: CAWSARNTEAFF. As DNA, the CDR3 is TGTGCCTGGAGTGCCAGAAACACTGAAGCTTTCTTT.

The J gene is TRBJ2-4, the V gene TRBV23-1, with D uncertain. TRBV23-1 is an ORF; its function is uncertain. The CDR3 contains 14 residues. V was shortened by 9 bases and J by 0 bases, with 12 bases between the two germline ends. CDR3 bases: TGCGCCAGAACGGATGGGGAAGCCAAAAACATTCAGTACTTC. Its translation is CARTDGEAKNIQYF.

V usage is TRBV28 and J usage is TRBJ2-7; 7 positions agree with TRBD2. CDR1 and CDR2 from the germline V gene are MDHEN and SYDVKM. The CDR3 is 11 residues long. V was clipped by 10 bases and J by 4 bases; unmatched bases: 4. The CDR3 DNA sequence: TGTGCCACCGGGGGGAGTTACGAGCAGTACTTC. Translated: CATGGSYEQYF.

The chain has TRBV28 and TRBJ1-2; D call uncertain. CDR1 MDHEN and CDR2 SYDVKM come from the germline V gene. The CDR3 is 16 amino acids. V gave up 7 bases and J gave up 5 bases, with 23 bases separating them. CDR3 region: CASTQTSLRVMYGYTF. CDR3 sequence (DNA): TGTGCCAGCACCCAAACCTCTCTGAGGGTGATGTATGGCTACACCTTC.